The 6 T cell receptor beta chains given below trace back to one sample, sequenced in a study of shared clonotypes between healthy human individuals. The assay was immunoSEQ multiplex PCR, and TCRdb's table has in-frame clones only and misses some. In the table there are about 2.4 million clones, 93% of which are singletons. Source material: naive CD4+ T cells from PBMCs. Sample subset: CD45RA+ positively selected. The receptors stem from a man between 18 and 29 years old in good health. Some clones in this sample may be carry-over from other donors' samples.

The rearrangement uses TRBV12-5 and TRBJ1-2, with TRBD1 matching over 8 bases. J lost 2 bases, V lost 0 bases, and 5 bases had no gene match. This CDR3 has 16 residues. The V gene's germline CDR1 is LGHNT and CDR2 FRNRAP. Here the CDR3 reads CASGLVPGTGNYGYTF. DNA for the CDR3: TGTGCTAGTGGTTTGGTACCCGGGACAGGAAACTATGGCTACACCTTC. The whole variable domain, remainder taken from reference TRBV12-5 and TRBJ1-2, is DARVTQTPRHKVTEMGQEVTMRCQPILGHNTVFWYRQTMMQGLELLAYFRNRAPLDDSGMPKDRFSAEMPDATLATLKIQPSEPRDSAVYFCASGLVPGTGNYGYTFGSGTRLTVV.

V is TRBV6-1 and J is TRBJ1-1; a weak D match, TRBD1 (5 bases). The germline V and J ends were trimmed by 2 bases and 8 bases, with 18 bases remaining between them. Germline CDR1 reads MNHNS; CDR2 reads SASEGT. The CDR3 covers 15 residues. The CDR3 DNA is TGTGCCAGCAGTGAACGCAGGACATATAGTGACGAAGCTTTCTTT. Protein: CASSERRTYSDEAFF.

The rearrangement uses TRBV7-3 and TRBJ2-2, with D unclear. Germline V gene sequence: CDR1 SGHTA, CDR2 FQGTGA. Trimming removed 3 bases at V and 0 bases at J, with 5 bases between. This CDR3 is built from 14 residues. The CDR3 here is CASSFQPNTGELFF. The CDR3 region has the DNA TGTGCCAGCAGCTTTCAACCGAACACCGGGGAGCTGTTTTTT.

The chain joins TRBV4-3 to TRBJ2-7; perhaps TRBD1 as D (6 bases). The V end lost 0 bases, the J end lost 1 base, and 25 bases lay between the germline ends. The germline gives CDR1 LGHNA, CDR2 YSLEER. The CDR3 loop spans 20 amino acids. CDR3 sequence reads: CASSQDPGPQGLAYSYEQYF. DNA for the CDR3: TGCGCCAGCAGCCAAGACCCGGGACCTCAGGGGTTAGCTTATTCCTACGAGCAGTACTTC.

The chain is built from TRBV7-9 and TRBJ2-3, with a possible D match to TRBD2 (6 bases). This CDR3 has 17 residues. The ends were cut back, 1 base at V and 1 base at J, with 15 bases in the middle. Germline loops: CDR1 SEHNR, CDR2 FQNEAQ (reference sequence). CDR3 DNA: TGTGCCAGCAGCTTAGGTCCCGGGAGTCGTGGCACAGATACGCAGTATTTT. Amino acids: CASSLGPGSRGTDTQYF.

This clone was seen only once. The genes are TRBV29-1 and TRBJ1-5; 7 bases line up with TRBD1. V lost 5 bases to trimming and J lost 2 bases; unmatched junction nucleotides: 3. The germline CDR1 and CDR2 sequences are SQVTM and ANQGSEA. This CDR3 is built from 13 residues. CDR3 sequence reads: CSVRQGGNQPQHF. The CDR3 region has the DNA TGCAGCGTTAGACAGGGTGGCAATCAGCCCCAGCATTTT.